One sample yielded the 25 T cell receptor beta chains listed below, sequenced in a study of blood T cell repertoires in COVID-19. Some clones are missing from TCRdb's copy, which holds only in-frame ones; the method was immunoSEQ multiplex PCR. In the table there are approximately 59,000 clones, 81% of which are singletons. The sequencing sample was made of peripheral blood. The receptors stem from a man between 60 and 75 years old with COVID-19, enrolled during active disease.

This CDR3 reads CASSEDGTSNEQFF. As DNA, the CDR3 is TGTGCCAGCAGTGAAGATGGGACTAGCAATGAGCAGTTCTTC. The chain uses TRBV2 and TRBJ2-1; 8 bases fit TRBD2. Trimming removed 1 base from V and 6 bases from J; junction bases left unmatched: 2. Germline V gene lookup returns CDR1 SNHLY and CDR2 FYNNEI. The CDR3 loop spans 14 amino acids.

This chain connects TRBV15 to TRBJ1-2, with 7 bases matching TRBD1. The CDR3 covers 15 residues. Trimming at V came to 4 bases and at J to 4 bases, leaving 9 bases not matched to a gene. The germline CDR1 and CDR2 sequences are LNHNV and YYDKDF (reference sequence). CDR3 DNA: TGTGCCACCAGCACGCTGGGGACAGAAATCTATGGCTACACCTTC. Amino acid sequence: CATSTLGTEIYGYTF.

The V and J genes are TRBV5-6 and TRBJ1-3; a possible D gene is TRBD1 (6 bases). The V end was cut by 4 bases, the J end by 2 bases, with 10 bases between. There are 14 residues in the CDR3. The germline V gene encodes CDR1 SGHDT and CDR2 YYEEEE. CDR3 nucleotide sequence: TGTGCCAGCAGCGTGACAGGTGCTGGAAACACCATATATTTT. The encoded protein is CASSVTGAGNTIYF.

This rearrangement joins TRBV30 to TRBJ2-1; 15 bases map to TRBD2. Losses at the gene ends were 5 bases for V and 6 bases for J; bases not matched to a gene: 14. The CDR3 totals 18 residues. Germline lookup yields CDR1 GTSNPN and CDR2 SVGIG (reference sequence). This CDR3 is CAWSPPGLAGGLLNEQFF. CDR3 DNA sequence: TGTGCCTGGTCACCCCCGGGACTAGCGGGAGGTCTTCTCAATGAGCAGTTCTTC.

The chain recombines TRBV6-5 with TRBJ2-2, with TRBD1 matching 11 bases. V trimming: 1 base; J trimming: 8 bases; junction bases outside the gene matches: 6. CDR3 size: 16 residues. CDR1 and CDR2 (germline): MNHEY, SVGAGI. The CDR3 DNA sequence: TGTGCCAGCAGTTACTTGGGACAGGGGGGGACGGGGGAGCTGTTTTTT. This sequence encodes CASSYLGQGGTGELFF.

This chain uses TRBV11-3 with TRBJ1-1; D gene uncertain. This CDR3 has 16 residues. Germline V gene lookup returns CDR1 SGHNT and CDR2 YENEEA. V was cut by 1 base and J by 7 bases, with 19 bases left in between. CDR3 loop: CASSLGLRQGGYEAFF. The CDR3 nucleotides are TGTGCCAGCAGCTTAGGATTAAGACAAGGAGGGTATGAAGCTTTCTTT.

The chain combines TRBV21-1 with TRBJ1-2. TRBV21-1 is recorded as a pseudogene. The CDR3 sequence is 15 residues long. CDR3 region: CASSKSMWRGRRYTF. The DNA for the CDR3 is TGTGCCAGCAGCAAATCGATGTGGAGGGGACGGCGTTACACCTTC.

This chain uses TRBV7-3 with TRBJ2-1; tentatively, D is TRBD1 (6 bases). V lost 5 bases and J 2 bases, leaving 19 bases between the germline ends. Germline V CDR1 and CDR2: SGHTA, FQGTGA. The CDR3 loop spans 17 amino acids. CDR3 loop: CASSLGLGTRAYNEQFF. CDR3 nucleotides: TGTGCCAGCAGCCTAGGTCTGGGGACACGAGCCTACAATGAGCAGTTCTTC.

This chain uses TRBV5-4 with TRBJ2-2; 7 bases align to TRBD1. CDR1 and CDR2 (germline): SGHNT, YYREEE (reference sequence). CDR3 length equals 17 residues. Trimming at V came to 0 bases and at J to 2 bases, leaving 7 bases not matched to a gene. CDR3 in DNA: TGTGCCAGCAGCTTGGCCGTAGGGGGCCAAAACACCGGGGAGCTGTTTTTT. Protein product: CASSLAVGGQNTGELFF.

Written as DNA, the CDR3 is TGTGCCAGCAGCGCCGGACAGACTCCCTATGGCTACACCTTC. Amino acid sequence: CASSAGQTPYGYTF. The chain recombines TRBV9 with TRBJ1-2; possibly TRBD1 for D (6 bases). The CDR3 is made up of 14 amino acids. The V gene's germline CDR1 is SGDLS and CDR2 YYNGEE. Trimming stripped 3 bases from V and 4 bases from J, with 13 bases between.

The chain is built from TRBV5-1 and TRBJ1-4; 8 bases are a match to TRBD1. The CDR3 contains 16 residues. The V and J ends lost 0 bases and 3 bases, in that order; junction bases with no gene match: 4. In germline, CDR1 is SGHRS, CDR2 YFSETQ. The CDR3, as DNA: TGCGCCAGCAGCTTGGCAGGGGGCAGGTCTAATGAAAAACTGTTTTTT. Its translation: CASSLAGGRSNEKLFF.

In its sample, this clone was seen a few times. This chain links TRBV6-5 with TRBJ2-7, with TRBD1 matching over 10 bases. CDR3 size: 13 residues. V was clipped by 7 bases and J by 3 bases; unmatched bases: 3. The V gene's germline CDR1 is MNHEY and CDR2 SVGAGI. CDR3 sequence: CASIRTGGYEQYF. As DNA, the CDR3 is TGTGCCAGCATCCGGACAGGGGGCTACGAGCAGTACTTC.

This sequence joins TRBV9 and TRBJ1-3; weak D call: TRBD1 (5 bases). This CDR3 has 14 amino acids. Deletions cut 0 bases from V and 7 bases from J, with 11 bases between. Germline CDR1 is SGDLS and CDR2 is YYNGEE. The DNA for the CDR3 is TGTGCCAGCAGCGTAGTTGCAGGGTCCAACACCATATATTTT. This translates into CASSVVAGSNTIYF.

The J gene is TRBJ2-7, the V gene TRBV6-5, with 9 bases that match TRBD1. Germline V gene lookup returns CDR1 MNHEY and CDR2 SVGAGI. The V and J ends lost 7 bases and 4 bases, in that order; junction bases with no gene match: 11. The CDR3 extends over 15 amino acids. CDR3 DNA: TGTGCCAGCACCTACACCGGGACAGGGTTTTACGAGCAGTACTTC. It is translated as CASTYTGTGFYEQYF.

This chain joins TRBV3-1 (or the pseudogene TRBV3-2) and TRBJ1-3, with TRBD1 as a possible D gene (6 bases). The CDR3 has 15 residues. Per germline, CDR1 LGHDT and CDR2 YNNKEL (reference sequence). The V end was cut by 1 base, the J end by 2 bases, with 9 bases between. The CDR3 region has the DNA TGTGCCAGCAGCCAAGTCCACAGGGCTGGAAACACCATATATTTT. Encoded protein: CASSQVHRAGNTIYF.

The table lists this clone with a count of one. This chain links TRBV11-2 with TRBJ2-4; D is uncertain. The V gene lost 3 bases and the J gene lost 6 bases, with 6 bases spanning the gap. The germline V gene encodes CDR1 SGHAT and CDR2 FQNNGV. CDR3 length equals 12 residues. CDR3 amino acids: CASSFVGNIQYF. DNA for the CDR3: TGTGCCAGCAGCTTCGTCGGAAACATTCAGTACTTC.

The chain carries TRBV5-1 and TRBJ1-1; possible D gene TRBD1, 6 bases. This CDR3 contains 13 residues. Germline CDR1 and CDR2: SGHRS and YFSETQ. Trimming removed 4 bases from V and 1 base from J, with 8 bases in between. The CDR3 here is CASSVTGNTEAFF. The DNA of the CDR3 is TGCGCCAGCAGCGTGACAGGGAACACTGAAGCTTTCTTT.

J is TRBJ2-3 and V is TRBV5-4; 7 bases map to TRBD2. With V trimmed by 3 bases and J by 0 bases, 13 bases remained unmatched. Germline CDR1 SGHNT, CDR2 YYREEE (reference sequence). The CDR3 extends over 18 amino acids. CDR3 DNA sequence: TGTGCCAGCAGCTCTCCCCAGCTAAGCGGGATTAGCACAGATACGCAGTATTTT. Translated: CASSSPQLSGISTDTQYF.

The CDR3 sequence is CASSPGGVDLSMQYF. CDR3 coding DNA: TGTGCCAGCAGCCCCGGGGGGGTGGACCTATCGATGCAGTACTTC. J is TRBJ2-7 and V is TRBV11-3; 8 bases align to TRBD2. The CDR3 is made up of 15 amino acids. J was trimmed by 9 bases and V by 5 bases; bases with no gene match: 15. The germline V gene has CDR1 SGHNT and CDR2 YENEEA.

V is TRBV3-1 (or the pseudogene TRBV3-2) and J is TRBJ1-1; 9 bases line up with TRBD1. Germline CDR1 and CDR2: LGHDT and YNNKEL (reference sequence). Germline trimming cut 1 base from V and 1 base from J; bases unmatched to any gene: 4. The CDR3 runs to 16 residues. In nucleotides, the CDR3 is TGTGCCAGCAGCCAAGGGGGGACAGGGACGAACACTGAAGCTTTCTTT. This gives the protein CASSQGGTGTNTEAFF.

This chain joins TRBV6-1 and TRBJ1-1; TRBD1 aligns across 7 bases. The CDR3 consists of 15 residues. After removal of 6 bases from V and 2 bases from J, the junction contained 9 bases not matched to a gene. CDR1 and CDR2 from the germline V gene are MNHNS and SASEGT. The CDR3 region has the DNA TGTGCCAGCAGAACAACAGGGGTTAGTAACACTGAAGCTTTCTTT. Encoded protein: CASRTTGVSNTEAFF.

V usage is TRBV4-2 and J usage is TRBJ2-5; D gene uncertain. This CDR3 has 13 amino acids. Trimming removed 0 bases at V and 6 bases at J, with 8 bases between. Germline CDR1 and CDR2: LGHNA and YNFKEQ. Here the CDR3 reads CASSQDMEKTQYF. The CDR3 DNA is TGTGCCAGCAGCCAAGATATGGAGAAGACCCAGTACTTC.

The V call is TRBV12-2, the J call TRBJ1-5; the table's TRBD1 call for D was not verified on the DNA. TRBV12-2 is recorded as a pseudogene. This CDR3 contains 17 residues. The CDR3: CASRYAFTVRVNQPQHF. For the CDR3, the DNA is TGTGCAAGTCGCTACGCCTTTACTGTCAGGGTCAATCAGCCCCAGCATTTT.

This clone was counted a single time. The chain links TRBV11-2 to TRBJ2-1, with a possible D match to TRBD2 (5 bases). CDR3 length equals 13 residues. Germline V CDR1 and CDR2: SGHAT, FQNNGV. V was pared by 1 base and J by 9 bases, with 10 bases between. This CDR3 is CASSLGTFGEQFF. CDR3 nucleotides: TGTGCCAGCAGCTTAGGGACTTTTGGTGAGCAGTTCTTC.

The chain links TRBV7-8 to TRBJ2-7; D may be TRBD1 (6 bases). The CDR3 spans 14 residues. Germline CDR1 SGHVS, CDR2 FQNEAQ. The V and J ends lost 5 bases and 0 bases respectively, with 11 bases between them. The CDR3: CASSPQGPSYEQYF. CDR3 bases: TGTGCCAGCAGCCCACAGGGACCCTCCTACGAGCAGTACTTC.